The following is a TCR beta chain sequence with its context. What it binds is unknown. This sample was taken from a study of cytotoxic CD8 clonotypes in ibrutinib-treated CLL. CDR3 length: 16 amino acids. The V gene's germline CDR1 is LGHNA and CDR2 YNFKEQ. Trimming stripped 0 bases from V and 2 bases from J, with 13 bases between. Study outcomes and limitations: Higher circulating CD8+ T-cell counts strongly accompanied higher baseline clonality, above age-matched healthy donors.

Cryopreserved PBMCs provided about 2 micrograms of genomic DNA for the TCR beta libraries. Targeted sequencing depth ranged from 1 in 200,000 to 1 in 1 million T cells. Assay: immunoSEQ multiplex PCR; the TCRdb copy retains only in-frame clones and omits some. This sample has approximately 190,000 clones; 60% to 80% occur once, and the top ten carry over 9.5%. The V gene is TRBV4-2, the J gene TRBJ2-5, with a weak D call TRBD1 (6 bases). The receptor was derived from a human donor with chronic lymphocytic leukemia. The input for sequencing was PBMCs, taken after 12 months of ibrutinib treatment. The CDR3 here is CASSQEGAGSQETQYF. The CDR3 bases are TGTGCCAGCAGCCAAGAGGGGGCAGGGAGTCAAGAGACCCAGTACTTC.